One and the same sample provided the 28 T cell receptor beta chains below, sequenced in a study of CD8+ T cells in alopecia areata. Investigators isolated RNA and reverse transcribed it into cDNA to act as the sequencing template. Method: immunoSEQ multiplex PCR; TCRdb's copy keeps in-frame clones and lacks some. The top ten clones hold approximately 19% of a sample with some 130,000 clones, around 49% of them seen once. The sequenced sample was CD8+ T cells sorted from blood, obtained at week 0. These receptors were obtained from a human donor with alopecia areata.

This chain links TRBV9 with TRBJ2-7; the match to TRBD1 covers 7 bases. This CDR3 has 12 residues. CDR1 is SGDLS and CDR2 is YYNGEE in the germline V gene. Losses at the gene ends were 4 bases for V and 5 bases for J; bases not matched to a gene: 3. The CDR3 DNA follows: TGTGCCAGCAGCTCCGACAGGGACGAGCAGTACTTC. Its protein is CASSSDRDEQYF.

This clone was seen more than once but under ten times. The rearrangement links TRBV27 to TRBJ1-6; 8 bases are shared with TRBD1. The V segment lost 3 bases and the J segment 6 bases; nucleotides outside the gene matches: 7. The CDR3 has 16 residues. Germline V gene lookup returns CDR1 MNHEY and CDR2 SMNVEV (reference sequence). CDR3 nucleotides: TGTGCCAGCAGTTTCGGACCGGGACAGGTTAATTCACCCCTCCACTTT. It translates to CASSFGPGQVNSPLHF.

The chain uses TRBV5-1 and TRBJ2-3; D is possibly TRBD1 (5 bases). V was pared by 4 bases and J by 1 base, with 13 bases between. CDR1 SGHRS and CDR2 YFSETQ come from the germline V gene. This CDR3 comprises 15 residues. Here the CDR3 DNA reads TGCGCCAGCAGCGGTTCGTGGGGCGGCACAGATACGCAGTATTTT. Its protein is CASSGSWGGTDTQYF. The variable domain in full, with the rest retrieved from reference TRBV5-1 and TRBJ2-3, is KAGVTQTPRYLIKTRGQQVTLSCSPISGHRSVSWYQQTPGQGLQFLFEYFSETQRNKGNFPGRFSGRQFSNSRSEMNVSTLELGDSALYLCASSGSWGGTDTQYFGPGTRLTVL.

V and J are TRBV6-6 and TRBJ1-5, with D unresolved. CDR3 length equals 13 residues. V was clipped by 2 bases and J by 2 bases, with 4 bases between them. CDR1 and CDR2 (germline): MNHNY, SVGAGI (reference sequence). The CDR3 region is CASSYEGNQPQHF. CDR3 in DNA: TGTGCCAGCAGTTACGAGGGCAATCAGCCCCAGCATTTT.

The genes are TRBV4-1 and TRBJ1-1, with D unclear. V was clipped by 5 bases and J by 4 bases, with 14 bases between them. This CDR3 is 14 amino acids long. Looked up from germline, CDR1 is MGHRA and CDR2 is YSYEKL. CDR3 DNA: TGCGCCAGCAGCGTGACAAGTGGGAGCACTGAAGCTTTCTTT. It is translated as CASSVTSGSTEAFF.

The chain links TRBV27 to TRBJ2-7, with TRBD1 matching over 7 bases. V dropped 5 bases and J dropped 3; count of bases not matched to a gene: 10. This CDR3 comprises 15 residues. Per the germline V gene, CDR1 is MNHEY and CDR2 is SMNVEV (reference sequence). This CDR3 is CASSILGGAGYEQYF. The CDR3 DNA sequence: TGTGCCAGCAGTATCCTAGGGGGCGCAGGCTACGAGCAGTACTTC.

The table lists this clone with a few counts. A single base separates this from a much larger clone, so it may be a read error. The V gene is TRBV6-4, the J gene TRBJ2-2, with D possibly TRBD1 on 6 matching bases. The CDR3 runs to 13 residues. Germline-derived CDR1 and CDR2 are MRHNA and SNTAGT. The CDR3 reads CASSDGDTGEPFF. The CDR3 DNA is TGTGCCAGCAGTGACGGGGACACCGGGGAGCCGTTTTTT.

This chain uses TRBV7-8 with TRBJ2-3; 7 positions match TRBD2. The CDR3 consists of 14 residues. The germline gives CDR1 SGHVS, CDR2 FQNEAQ. Trimming removed 5 bases from V and 5 bases from J; junction bases left unmatched: 7. The CDR3: CASSAHPSGDTQYF. CDR3 nucleotides: TGTGCCAGCAGCGCTCACCCTAGCGGAGATACGCAGTATTTT.

In its sample, this clone was seen once. The chain has TRBV5-4 and TRBJ1-2; 11 bases map to TRBD1. V shed 0 bases, J shed 2 bases, and the junction held 0 bases outside the gene matches. Germline V gene lookup returns CDR1 SGHNT and CDR2 YYREEE (reference sequence). The CDR3 is made up of 15 amino acids. The CDR3 reads CASSLGDRGNYGYTF. Written as DNA, the CDR3 is TGTGCCAGCAGCTTGGGGGACAGGGGGAACTATGGCTACACCTTC. Complete variable domain (other parts from reference TRBV5-4 and TRBJ1-2): ETGVTQSPTHLIKTRGQQVTLRCSSQSGHNTVSWYQQALGQGPQFIFQYYREEENGRGNFPPRFSGLQFPNYSSELNVNALELDDSALYLCASSLGDRGNYGYTFGSGTRLTVV.

The chain combines TRBV27 with TRBJ2-7, with no clear D. The CDR3 spans 14 residues. CDR1 and CDR2 from the germline V gene are MNHEY and SMNVEV (reference sequence). V was shortened by 0 bases and J by 5 bases, with 11 bases between the two germline ends. The CDR3 DNA reads as TGTGCCAGCAGTTTATCGATGAAGACACACGAGCAGTACTTC. This sequence encodes CASSLSMKTHEQYF.

J is TRBJ1-4 and V is TRBV5-1; perhaps TRBD1 as D (5 bases). The V gene's germline CDR1 is SGHRS and CDR2 YFSETQ. The CDR3 length is 14 residues. Trimming removed 3 bases from V and 4 bases from J, with 10 bases in between. The DNA for the CDR3 is TGCGCCAGCAGCTGGGGACGGGTTAATGAAAAACTGTTTTTT. This encodes CASSWGRVNEKLFF.

The chain uses TRBV25-1 and TRBJ2-1; the match to TRBD2 covers 9 bases. CDR3 length equals 17 residues. Germline values: CDR1 MGHDK, CDR2 SYGVNS. J gave up 3 bases and V 2 bases, and 8 bases lay outside the gene matches. As DNA, the CDR3 is TGTGCCAGCAGTGAAGGGAGCGGGGGGCTCCTCTACAATGAGCAGTTCTTC. Protein: CASSEGSGGLLYNEQFF.

V and J are TRBV4-1 and TRBJ2-7; 11 bases map to TRBD1. V was pared by 0 bases and J by 4 bases, with 5 bases of the junction left unmatched. Germline loops: CDR1 MGHRA, CDR2 YSYEKL. CDR3 length equals 16 residues. CDR3 sequence reads: CASSQDAGTGGYEQYF. CDR3 bases: TGCGCCAGCAGCCAAGACGCTGGGACAGGGGGTTACGAGCAGTACTTC.

This clone was seen just once. The V and J genes are TRBV5-6 and TRBJ1-2; D is perhaps TRBD1 (5 bases). CDR1 and CDR2 from the germline V gene are SGHDT and YYEEEE. The CDR3 is 17 residues long. V was pared by 3 bases and J by 1 base, with 19 bases between. CDR3 nucleotides: TGTGCCAGCAGCTACGGGACCCAGTCCCACCTTAACTATGGCTACACCTTC. It translates to CASSYGTQSHLNYGYTF.

The rearrangement links TRBV15 to TRBJ2-1; 11 positions agree with TRBD2. Germline trimming cut 5 bases from V and 9 bases from J; bases unmatched to any gene: 6. CDR1 and CDR2 from the germline V gene are LNHNV and YYDKDF (reference sequence). This CDR3 is 14 amino acids long. The CDR3 DNA follows: TGTGCCACCAGCCGTAGCGGGGGGGCCTTTGAGCAGTTCTTC. Translated: CATSRSGGAFEQFF.

The gene calls are TRBV5-6 and TRBJ2-7; 9 bases line up with TRBD1. CDR1 is SGHDT and CDR2 is YYEEEE in the germline V gene. This CDR3 is built from 13 residues. J lost 6 bases, V lost 3 bases, and 4 bases had no gene match. The CDR3 sequence is CASSWGQGGEQYF. CDR3 in DNA: TGTGCCAGCAGCTGGGGACAGGGCGGCGAGCAGTACTTC. Using reference TRBV5-6 and TRBJ2-7 for the parts outside the CDR3, the full variable domain is DAGVTQSPTHLIKTRGQQVTLRCSPKSGHDTVSWYQQALGQGPQFIFQYYEEEERQRGNFPDRFSGHQFPNYSSELNVNALLLGDSALYLCASSWGQGGEQYFGPGTRLTVT.

This clone was detected a few times. The V call is TRBV7-3, the J call TRBJ1-1; a possible D gene is TRBD1 (5 bases). V lost 4 bases, J lost 5 bases, and 14 bases lay in between. Germline lookup yields CDR1 SGHTA and CDR2 FQGTGA. CDR3 length equals 14 residues. The CDR3 region has the DNA TGTGCCAGCAGCTACAATACGGGGCTAACTGAAGCTTTCTTT. It specifies CASSYNTGLTEAFF.

The genes are TRBV5-1 and TRBJ2-7; D is tentatively TRBD1 or TRBD2 (5 bases each). V was pared by 0 bases and J by 5 bases, with 12 bases between. CDR3 length: 14 residues. Germline-derived CDR1 and CDR2 are SGHRS and YFSETQ. In DNA, the CDR3 is TGCGCCAGCAGCTTGGGGGACCCGCGGGACGAGCAGTACTTC. It translates to CASSLGDPRDEQYF.

This clone was counted only a few times. Other DNA sequences from this sample encode an identical CDR3 as well. This chain joins TRBV29-1 and TRBJ2-1, with 8 bases that match TRBD1. V was clipped by 5 bases and J by 0 bases; unmatched bases: 0. CDR3 size: 13 residues. Germline CDR1 and CDR2: SQVTM and ANQGSEA. This CDR3 reads CSVTGGSYNEQFF. The CDR3 nucleotides are TGCAGCGTTACAGGGGGCTCCTACAATGAGCAGTTCTTC.

The V and J genes are TRBV9 and TRBJ1-2; 10 bases match TRBD1. CDR3 length: 14 amino acids. V lost 1 base, J lost 6 bases, and 3 bases stayed unmatched. Germline V gene data show CDR1 as SGDLS and CDR2 as YYNGEE. CDR3 residues: CASSVPGQGHGYTF. DNA of the CDR3: TGTGCCAGCAGCGTACCGGGACAGGGGCATGGCTACACCTTC. The full variable domain, rest sourced from reference TRBV9 and TRBJ1-2, is DSGVTQTPKHLITATGQRVTLRCSPRSGDLSVYWYQQSLDQGLQFLIQYYNGEERAKGNILERFSAQQFPDLHSELNLSSLELGDSALYFCASSVPGQGHGYTFGSGTRLTVV.

A note on this clone: Other nucleotide sequences in the sample specify the same CDR3. V and J are TRBV6-5 and TRBJ1-3; D call uncertain. This CDR3 has 14 residues. V dropped 6 bases and J dropped 0 bases, with 9 bases sitting between them. CDR1 is MNHEY and CDR2 is SVGAGI in the germline V gene. CDR3 residues: CASSPSASGNTIYF. The CDR3 DNA sequence: TGTGCCAGCAGCCCCAGTGCCTCTGGAAACACCATATATTTT.

The chain couples TRBV2 to TRBJ2-3; D unclear. Trimming cost V 3 bases and J 0 bases, with 4 bases left between them. In germline, CDR1 is SNHLY, CDR2 FYNNEI. This CDR3 has 13 residues. DNA for the CDR3: TGTGCCAGCAGTGAGGTCAGCACAGATACGCAGTATTTT. It codes for CASSEVSTDTQYF.

This clone was seen only a few times. The chain couples TRBV2 to TRBJ2-1, with no clear D. Germline loops: CDR1 SNHLY, CDR2 FYNNEI. The CDR3 length is 14 residues. The V and J ends lost 1 base and 5 bases respectively, with 9 bases between them. The CDR3 loop reads CASSEGGAHNEQFF. The CDR3 region has the DNA TGTGCCAGCAGTGAAGGGGGTGCTCACAATGAGCAGTTCTTC.

This clone was seen a few times. The V call is TRBV19, the J call TRBJ1-5; D gene unclear. Looked up from germline, CDR1 is LNHDA and CDR2 is SQIVND (reference sequence). V was pared by 1 base and J by 6 bases, with 13 bases between. The CDR3 has 15 amino acids. CDR3 nucleotide sequence: TGTGCCAGTAGTATAGCCTCCGGGGAAGTTCAGCCCCAGCATTTT. The encoded protein is CASSIASGEVQPQHF.

This clone showed up just a few times. This sequence joins TRBV7-2 and TRBJ2-5; D is perhaps TRBD2 (5 bases). This CDR3 contains 14 residues. The V end was cut by 0 bases, the J end by 7 bases, with 12 bases between. CDR1 is SGHTA and CDR2 is FQGNSA in the germline V gene. For the CDR3, the DNA is TGTGCCAGCAGCTTAGCGGCCCCCCGGGGGACCCAGTACTTC. Translating gives CASSLAAPRGTQYF.

J is TRBJ2-7 and V is TRBV5-1; a weak D match, TRBD1 (5 bases). The CDR3 runs to 16 residues. V was cut by 0 bases and J by 2 bases, with 15 bases left in between. CDR1 SGHRS and CDR2 YFSETQ come from the germline V gene. The CDR3 loop reads CASSLVQYRSPYEQYF. The DNA for the CDR3 is TGCGCCAGCAGCTTGGTCCAGTACAGGTCCCCCTACGAGCAGTACTTC. Based on the CDR3 plus reference TRBV5-1 and TRBJ2-7, the full variable domain is KAGVTQTPRYLIKTRGQQVTLSCSPISGHRSVSWYQQTPGQGLQFLFEYFSETQRNKGNFPGRFSGRQFSNSRSEMNVSTLELGDSALYLCASSLVQYRSPYEQYFGPGTRLTVT.

This clone was detected once. The rearrangement uses TRBV7-2 and TRBJ2-2; 12 bases match TRBD1. The CDR3 has 17 amino acids. Losses at the gene ends were 5 bases for V and 6 bases for J; bases not matched to a gene: 10. The germline V gene has CDR1 SGHTA and CDR2 FQGNSA. CDR3 protein: CASSPPPGQGAAGELFF. The CDR3 nucleotides are TGTGCCAGCAGCCCCCCGCCGGGACAGGGGGCCGCCGGGGAGCTGTTTTTT.

The chain has TRBV7-9 and TRBJ2-1; no definite D call. V was trimmed by 5 bases and J by 6 bases, leaving 8 bases between them. The CDR3 is 12 residues long. From germline, CDR1 is SEHNR and CDR2 FQNEAQ (reference sequence). The CDR3 region is CASSSMGNEQFF. For the CDR3, the DNA is TGTGCCAGCAGCAGCATGGGCAATGAGCAGTTCTTC.